This entry features one TCR beta chain sequence. Its matching antigen is unknown. There are 16 residues in the CDR3. J was trimmed by 5 bases and V by 7 bases; bases with no gene match: 11. Per the germline V gene, CDR1 is MNHNS and CDR2 is SASEGT. These data are taken from a study of prognosis after radiotherapy for stage I lung cancer. Two-round multiplex PCR amplified TCR beta CDR3 from genomic DNA. Round-one PCR had primers specific to each TRBV and TRBJ gene. TCRdb re-analysed the multiplex PCR reads in MiXCR, keeping a single row per CDR3 protein. The repertoire holds some 23,000 distinct CDR3 sequences, approximately 39% seen once, with around a fifth in the top ten. Findings and limits, study-wide: Stereotactic body radiation therapy was followed by fewer unique TCR clones, median roughly 10,000 versus 7,000. Patients with and without metastases reportedly differed in TRBV and TRBJ gene usage frequencies.

The rearrangement joins TRBV6-1 to TRBJ2-5; 12 nucleotides match TRBD2. This clonotype was obtained from a donor over 45 with non-small cell lung cancer. The specimen comprised PBMCs, sampled before or after stereotactic body radiation therapy (not recorded which). CDR3 protein: CASTPTSGSFRETQYF. As DNA, the CDR3 is TGTGCCAGCACCCCGACTAGCGGGAGTTTCAGGGAGACCCAGTACTTC.